The source of this TCR beta chain is a study of cytomegalovirus exposure and HLA in healthy donors. The primer mix had 60 Vbeta and 13 Jbeta primers. The method was immunoSEQ multiplex PCR; TCRdb's version includes in-frame clones alone and lacks a portion of them. This sample carries about 140,000 clones, with 2.7% going to the ten biggest clones. V shed 4 bases and J 0 bases; nucleotides not matched to a gene: 5. The CDR3 runs to 15 residues. Germline values: CDR1 SGHRS, CDR2 YFSETQ. V is TRBV5-1 and J is TRBJ2-3, with 7 nucleotides matching TRBD1. This TCR was sampled from a man aged 35 to 55 in good health and CMV-seronegative. Input material: PBMCs. CDR3 coding DNA: TGCGCCAGCAGCCGGGGACAGACTAGCACAGATACGCAGTATTTT. It yields the protein CASSRGQTSTDTQYF.